These T cell receptor beta chains were read from a single sample in a study of neurological immune-mediated disorders. TCRdb re-derived calls from the 5' RACE reads in MiXCR, one entry per CDR3 protein. This table has tens of thousands of distinct CDR3 sequences, 3.2% appearing once. Material for sequencing was PBMCs. These receptors came from a woman aged 60-75 years with multiple sclerosis. The CDR3 runs from the conserved cysteine through the conserved F or W. The D gene is left open where the match is weak. Not every row has a clone size; where given, it reads once, few, many or a size class.

-,TRBJ1-5,-,TRBV27,TGTGCCAGCAGCCCCGTCGTGAACGGGCGGGGGACCCAGCATTTT,CASSPVVNGRGTQHF
many,TRBJ1-2,TRBD1,TRBV12-3/TRBV12-4,TGTGCCAGCAGTCGTACAGGGGTATCTGGCTACACCTTC,CASSRTGVSGYTF
many,TRBJ2-1,-,TRBV6-4,TGTGCCAGCAGTGTGGTGGGGGGGCTTAATGAGCAGTTCTTC,CASSVVGGLNEQFF
many,TRBJ1-4,-,TRBV4-1,TGCGCCAGCAGCCCGGCGTACGGTGCAACTAATGAAAAACTGTTTTTT,CASSPAYGATNEKLFF
many,TRBJ2-1,-,TRBV24-1,TGTGCCACCATGGCGGGACCCGAAAACAATGAGCAGTTCTTC,CATMAGPENNEQFF
many,TRBJ2-7,-,TRBV7-2,TGTGCCAGCAGCTTACCCTCTGTGTACGAGCAGTACTTC,CASSLPSVYEQYF
many,TRBJ2-2,-,TRBV12-3/TRBV12-4,TGTGCCAGCAGTTTCGGCCGGAACACCGGGGAGCTGTTTTTT,CASSFGRNTGELFF
many,TRBJ1-5,TRBD1,TRBV7-6,TGTGCCAGCAGCGGACAGGGCGGCAATCAGCCCCAGCATTTT,CASSGQGGNQPQHF
many,TRBJ2-1,-,TRBV5-8,TGTGCCAGCAGACCTCCTTTCTTC,CASRPPFF
many,TRBJ2-2,TRBD1,TRBV7-2,TGTGCCAGCAGCCGGGGGACAGGGAACACCGGGGAGCTGTTTTTT,CASSRGTGNTGELFF
many,TRBJ2-5,TRBD2,TRBV6-6,TGTGCCAGCAGTTACTCGATCAGCGGGGTAGGGCAAGAGACCCAGTACTTC,CASSYSISGVGQETQYF
many,TRBJ2-3,-,TRBV20-1,TGCAGTGCTAGCAGCGGCAGCACAGATACGCAGTATTTT,CSASSGSTDTQYF
many,TRBJ1-5,-,TRBV4-1,TGCGCCAGCAGCCAAGAGGGTAGCAATCAGCCCCAGCATTTT,CASSQEGSNQPQHF
many,TRBJ1-1,-,TRBV12-3/TRBV12-4,TGTGCCAGCAGTTTAGATTCGAACACTGAAGCTTTCTTT,CASSLDSNTEAFF
many,TRBJ2-1,-,TRBV24-1,TGTGCCACCAGTGATCGTCAGGGAGAGCAGTTCTTC,CATSDRQGEQFF
many,TRBJ2-1,TRBD1,TRBV20-1,TGCAGTGCTACAGCAGACAGGGGGCTTAGCAATGAGCAGTTCTTC,CSATADRGLSNEQFF
medium-sized,TRBJ2-1,-,TRBV7-7,TGTGCTAGCAGCTTAGCGGAAAGTTACAATGAGCAGTTCTTC,CASSLAESYNEQFF
many,TRBJ2-3,-,TRBV3-1,TGTGCCAGCAGCCGACTAGTCACAGATACGCAGTATTTT,CASSRLVTDTQYF
many,TRBJ2-1,TRBD1,TRBV20-1,TGCAGTGCTAGAGACCCCGGACAGGGCTCCTATAACGATGAGCAGTTCTTC,CSARDPGQGSYNDEQFF
-,TRBJ2-5,-,TRBV18,TGTGCCAGCTCGCCGCAAGAGACCCAGTACTTC,CASSPQETQYF
many,TRBJ2-3,TRBD2,TRBV5-1,TGCGCCAGCAGCTTGGGACTAGCGGGGACCATAGATACGCAGTATTTT,CASSLGLAGTIDTQYF
many,TRBJ2-1,TRBD2,TRBV5-6,TGTGCCAGCAGCCTGAGCGGGGGGGCTAATGAGCAGTTCTTC,CASSLSGGANEQFF
many,TRBJ2-5,TRBD1,TRBV2,TGTGCCAGCAAGACCGGGACAGCCCAAGAGACCCAGTACTTC,CASKTGTAQETQYF
many,TRBJ1-4,-,TRBV3-1,TGTGCCAGCAGCCTCTGGACAGTTTCTTCTAATGAAAAACTGTTTTTT,CASSLWTVSSNEKLFF
few,TRBJ1-1,TRBD1,TRBV7-2,TGTGCCAGCAGCTTAGGGGAGACAGGGGGTTTGTTCACTGAAGCTTTCTTT,CASSLGETGGLFTEAFF
many,TRBJ2-7,-,TRBV5-4,TGTGCCAGCAGCTTGTTTACAGGATCCGTCTCCGCTGGGGTCTACGAGCAGTACTTC,CASSLFTGSVSAGVYEQYF
many,TRBJ2-3,-,TRBV5-1,TGCGCCAGCAGCTTGGTTGGGAGCCCCACAGATACGCAGTATTTT,CASSLVGSPTDTQYF
many,TRBJ2-3,-,TRBV20-1,TGCAGTGCCTTAAGCGGTGAAGGCACAGATACGCAGTATTTT,CSALSGEGTDTQYF
many,TRBJ1-5,-,TRBV6-2/TRBV6-3,TGTGCCAGCAGTTACAGTGGTGGACGGGAAGGAGTATATCAGCCCCAGCATTTT,CASSYSGGREGVYQPQHF
many,TRBJ2-7,TRBD1,TRBV27,TGTGCCAGCAGTCGGGACAGGGATGTCTACGAGCAGTACTTC,CASSRDRDVYEQYF
many,TRBJ1-4,-,TRBV12-3/TRBV12-4,TGTGCCAGCAGTTTAGTCGGTAGCAATGAAAAACTGTTTTTT,CASSLVGSNEKLFF
many,TRBJ2-5,-,TRBV29-1,TGCAGCGTTGACCCTTCCTTGACTGGAGAGACCCAGTACTTC,CSVDPSLTGETQYF
many,TRBJ2-5,-,TRBV5-1,TGCGCCAGCAGCTTGTACCCTGGGCCGGGGGAGACCCAGTACTTC,CASSLYPGPGETQYF
many,TRBJ2-2,TRBD2,TRBV5-1,TGCGCCAGCAGCTCTCAAGCGGGGGGGAACACCGGGGAGCTGTTTTTT,CASSSQAGGNTGELFF
many,TRBJ1-2,TRBD1,TRBV6-5,TGTGCCAGCAGTTACGGGGGACAGGGAGTCTATGGCTACACCTTC,CASSYGGQGVYGYTF
many,TRBJ2-1,TRBD2,TRBV5-1,TGCGCCAGCAGCTTGGTGGGCGGGGGGGCGTACAATGAGCAGTTCTTC,CASSLVGGGAYNEQFF
many,TRBJ2-7,TRBD2,TRBV7-4,TGTGCCAGCAGCACTTCACTAGCGGGACGCTACGAGCAGTACTTC,CASSTSLAGRYEQYF
many,TRBJ1-1,-,TRBV3-1,TGTGCCAGCAGCCAAAAACAGGGTAACACTGAAGCTTTCTTT,CASSQKQGNTEAFF
few,TRBJ2-2,-,TRBV3-1,TGTGCCAGCAGCCAAGAAGGGGGACACTACACCGGGGAGCTGTTTTTT,CASSQEGGHYTGELFF
many,TRBJ2-3,-,TRBV5-1,TGCGCCAGCAGCTTGCGGGGGCTTAGCACAGATACGCAGTATTTT,CASSLRGLSTDTQYF
many,TRBJ1-1,TRBD1,TRBV5-1,TGCGCCAGCAGCTCTCCCCGGGACAGGAACACTGAAGCTTTCTTT,CASSSPRDRNTEAFF
many,TRBJ2-1,TRBD1,TRBV5-1,TGCGCCAGCAGCTTGGACGGGACAGGCTACAATGAGCAGTTCTTC,CASSLDGTGYNEQFF
many,TRBJ1-4,TRBD1,TRBV20-1,TGCAGTGCTAGTTCAGGGGGAGCTGAAAAACTGTTTTTT,CSASSGGAEKLFF
many,TRBJ2-1,-,TRBV4-2,TGTGCCAGCAGCCAACAGGGGGCGGGGGAGGGAAATGAGCAGTTCTTC,CASSQQGAGEGNEQFF
many,TRBJ1-6,-,TRBV6-5,TGTGCCAGCTCTCGGCAGAGAGATAATTCACCCCTCCACTTT,CASSRQRDNSPLHF
many,TRBJ2-1,-,TRBV3-1,TGTGCCAGCAGCCAAGAGGAGGGGGTAGGAGCCTACAATGAGCAGTTCTTC,CASSQEEGVGAYNEQFF
many,TRBJ2-2,TRBD1,TRBV5-1,TGCGCCAGCAGCGGGACAGGGGTGAACACCGGGGAGCTGTTTTTT,CASSGTGVNTGELFF
many,TRBJ1-1,TRBD1,TRBV29-1,TGCAGCGTTGATGGACAGGGGGGATCTGAAGCTTTCTTT,CSVDGQGGSEAFF
many,TRBJ2-5,-,TRBV20-1,TGCAGTGCTAGAGACCCTTGGGGGGTCGGAGAGACCCAGTACTTC,CSARDPWGVGETQYF
many,TRBJ2-7,TRBD2,TRBV20-1,TGCAGTGCTAGGGGGGGGGACCGCTATCCCTACGAGCAGTACTTC,CSARGGDRYPYEQYF
many,TRBJ1-2,-,TRBV5-1,TGCGCCAGCAGCTTGGGGTTTGGCAGTGACTATGGCTACACCTTC,CASSLGFGSDYGYTF
many,TRBJ2-7,TRBD1,TRBV28,TGTGCCAGCAGGACAGGGATTGCCTACGAGCAGTACTTC,CASRTGIAYEQYF
many,TRBJ2-1,TRBD2,TRBV15,TGTGCCACCAGCAGATCAAGACTAGCGGGGGGCGGAAGCAATGAGCAGTTCTTC,CATSRSRLAGGGSNEQFF
many,TRBJ2-6,-,TRBV5-1,TGCGCCAGCAGCTGGAGGCAGGGGTCCTCTGGGGCCAACGTCCTGACTTTC,CASSWRQGSSGANVLTF
many,TRBJ1-5,-,TRBV20-1,TGCAGTGCCCAAGAAAAGCAGCCCCAGCATTTT,CSAQEKQPQHF
many,TRBJ2-7,TRBD2,TRBV12-3/TRBV12-4,TGTGCCAGCGGGCTAGCGGCTTACTACGAGCAGTACTTC,CASGLAAYYEQYF
many,TRBJ1-1,-,TRBV5-1,TGCGCCAGCAGCTTAGAGGGAGGAACTGAAGCTTTCTTT,CASSLEGGTEAFF